The clone carrying this T cell receptor beta chain was seen only a few times. What it binds is not known. This entry belongs to a study of early T cells in non-severe SARS-CoV-2 infection. Study-wide context: Chains from this unsorted whole-blood bulk RNA could not be paired.

Per germline, CDR1 GTSNPN and CDR2 SVGIG (reference sequence). Trimming pared 1 base from V and 8 bases from J, leaving 12 bases between. The CDR3 is made up of 14 amino acids. Study outcomes and limitations: VDJdb matching skewed toward anti-spike CD8 responses, missing private and CD4 specificities.

Individually, cDNA molecules had unique molecular identifiers attached to them. TCRdb fed the 5' RACE reads into MiXCR, producing one record per CDR3 protein. Of about 50,000 distinct CDR3 sequences detected, around 10% appear once; the ten largest clones hold less than 15%. The chain employs TRBV30 and TRBJ1-6, with D unclear. The clonotype originates from an adult who was a healthcare worker with PCR-confirmed SARS-CoV-2 infection or an uninfected control (not recorded which). Input material: whole blood. CDR3: CAWSDRPPDSPLHF. Written as DNA, the CDR3 is TGTGCCTGGAGTGATCGACCCCCGGATTCACCCCTCCACTTT. The complete variable domain, with remaining parts taken from reference TRBV30 and TRBJ1-6, reads SQTIHQWPATLVQPVGSPLSLECTVEGTSNPNLYWYRQAAGRGLQLLFYSVGIGQISSEVPQNLSASRPQDRQFILSSKKLLLSDSGFYLCAWSDRPPDSPLHFGNGTRLTVT.